This TCR beta chain comes out of a study of long-term antiretroviral therapy in people with HIV. The V end lost 0 bases, the J end lost 4 bases, and 9 bases lay between the germline ends. There are 15 residues in the CDR3. The germline CDR1 and CDR2 sequences are LGHNA and YNFKEQ. The authors ran the immunoSEQ assay, v3.0, at survey level. The method was immunoSEQ multiplex PCR; TCRdb's version includes in-frame clones alone and lacks a portion of them. The table has about 25,000 clones, roughly 88% seen once. In regard to this clone: Its antigen is undetermined.

Specimens retained about 1-10 million cryopreserved PBMC preceding DNA extraction. Study outcomes and limitations: Diversity remained lower than transplant donor controls, even though it increased after ART. HIV repertoire CDR3 lengths ranged less widely than those of controls.

The sample in question was unsorted PBMCs, obtained more than 4.4 years after starting antiretroviral therapy. The sequence was obtained from a man between 25 and 39 years old with HIV. The chain is built from TRBV4-2 and TRBJ2-2; D uncertain. This chain's CDR3 is CASSQDPAGTGELFF. The DNA of the CDR3 is TGTGCCAGCAGCCAAGATCCCGCCGGCACCGGGGAGCTGTTTTTT.